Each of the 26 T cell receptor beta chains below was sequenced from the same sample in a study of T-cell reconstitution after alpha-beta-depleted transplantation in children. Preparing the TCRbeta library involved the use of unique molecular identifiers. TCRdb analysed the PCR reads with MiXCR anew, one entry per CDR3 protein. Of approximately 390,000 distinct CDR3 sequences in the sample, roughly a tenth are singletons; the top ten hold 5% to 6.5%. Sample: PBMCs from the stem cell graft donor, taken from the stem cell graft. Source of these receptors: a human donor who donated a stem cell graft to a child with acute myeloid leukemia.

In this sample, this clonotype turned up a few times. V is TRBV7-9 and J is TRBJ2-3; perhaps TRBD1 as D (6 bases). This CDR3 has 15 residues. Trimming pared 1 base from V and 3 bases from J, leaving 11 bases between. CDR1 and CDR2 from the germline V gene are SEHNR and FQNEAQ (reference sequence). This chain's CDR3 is CASSLEGVETDTQYF. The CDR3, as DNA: TGTGCCAGCAGCTTAGAGGGGGTTGAGACAGATACGCAGTATTTT.

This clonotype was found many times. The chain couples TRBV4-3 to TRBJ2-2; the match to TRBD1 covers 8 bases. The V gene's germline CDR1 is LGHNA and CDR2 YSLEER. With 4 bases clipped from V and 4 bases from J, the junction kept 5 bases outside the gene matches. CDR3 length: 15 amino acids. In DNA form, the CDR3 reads TGCGCCAGCAGCCCGACAGGGGATCTCACCGGGGAGCTGTTTTTT. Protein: CASSPTGDLTGELFF.

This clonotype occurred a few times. The CDR3 reads CASSPRSTGGRTQYF. DNA for the CDR3: TGTGCCAGCAGCCCACGTTCGACAGGGGGACGCACCCAGTACTTC. The V and J genes are TRBV7-8 and TRBJ2-5; 9 bases fit TRBD1. Germline V lookup: CDR1 SGHVS, CDR2 FQNEAQ. There are 15 residues in the CDR3. The junction had 12 bases not matched to a gene; V was cut back by 5 bases and J by 8 bases.

CDR3 nucleotides: TGTGCCTGGAGTGCCGGGACAGGGGGCTCTGAAGCTTTCTTT. Protein product: CAWSAGTGGSEAFF. V usage is TRBV30 and J usage is TRBJ1-1, with 12 bases lining up with TRBD1. Germline values: CDR1 GTSNPN, CDR2 SVGIG (reference sequence). Trimming took 1 base from V and 6 from J; bases not matched to a gene: 3. This CDR3 comprises 14 residues.

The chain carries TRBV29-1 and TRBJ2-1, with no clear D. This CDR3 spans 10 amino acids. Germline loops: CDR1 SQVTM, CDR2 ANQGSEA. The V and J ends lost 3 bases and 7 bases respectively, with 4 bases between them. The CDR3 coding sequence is TGCAGCGTTGATATGAATGAGCAGTTCTTC. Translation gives CSVDMNEQFF.

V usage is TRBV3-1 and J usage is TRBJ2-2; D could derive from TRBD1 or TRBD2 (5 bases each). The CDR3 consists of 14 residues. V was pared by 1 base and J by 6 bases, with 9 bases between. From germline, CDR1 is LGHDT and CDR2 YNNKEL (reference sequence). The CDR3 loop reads CASSQGLGAGELFF. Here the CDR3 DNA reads TGTGCCAGCAGCCAAGGGCTGGGGGCCGGGGAGCTGTTTTTT.

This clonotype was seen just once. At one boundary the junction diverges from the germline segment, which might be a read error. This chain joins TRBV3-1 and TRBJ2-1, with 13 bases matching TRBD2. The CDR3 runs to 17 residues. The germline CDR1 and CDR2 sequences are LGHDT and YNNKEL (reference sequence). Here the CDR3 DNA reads TGTGCCACCAGCACCCCACTAGCGGGAGGGCCCTACAATGAGCAGTTCTTC. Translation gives CATSTPLAGGPYNEQFF.

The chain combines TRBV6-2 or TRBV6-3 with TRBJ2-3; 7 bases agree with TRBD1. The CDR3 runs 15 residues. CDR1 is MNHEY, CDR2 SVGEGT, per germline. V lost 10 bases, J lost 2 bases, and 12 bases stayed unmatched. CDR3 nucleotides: TGTGCCACCTCGAAGGGGGCGGGTTTCACAGATACGCAGTATTTT. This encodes CATSKGAGFTDTQYF.

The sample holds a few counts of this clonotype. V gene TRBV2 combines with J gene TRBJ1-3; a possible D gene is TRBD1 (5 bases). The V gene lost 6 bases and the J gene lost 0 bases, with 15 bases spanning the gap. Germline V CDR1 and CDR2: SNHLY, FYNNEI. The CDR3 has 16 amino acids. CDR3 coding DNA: TGTGCCAGCAGCCTCGACAGCGCGCTCTCTGGAAACACCATATATTTT. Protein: CASSLDSALSGNTIYF. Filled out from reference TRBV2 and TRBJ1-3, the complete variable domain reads EPEVTQTPSHQVTQMGQEVILRCVPISNHLYFYWYRQILGQKVEFLVSFYNNEISEKSEIFDDQFSVERPDGSNFTLKIRSTKLEDSAMYFCASSLDSALSGNTIYFGEGSWLTVV.

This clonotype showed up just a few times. The CDR3, as DNA: TGTGCCAGCAGCCGGCCTAGCGGAAGCTCCTACGAGCAGTACTTC. It yields the protein CASSRPSGSSYEQYF. The chain is built from TRBV3-1 and TRBJ2-7, with 7 bases fitting TRBD2. V gave up 4 bases and J gave up 0 bases; unmatched junction bases: 6. The CDR3 runs 15 residues. Germline CDR1 and CDR2: LGHDT and YNNKEL (reference sequence).

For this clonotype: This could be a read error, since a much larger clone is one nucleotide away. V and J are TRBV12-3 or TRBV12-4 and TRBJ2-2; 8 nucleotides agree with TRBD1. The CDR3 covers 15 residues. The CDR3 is CAGSHGQGNTGELFF. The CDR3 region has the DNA TGTGCCGGCAGCCATGGACAGGGTAACACCGGGGAGCTGTTTTTT.

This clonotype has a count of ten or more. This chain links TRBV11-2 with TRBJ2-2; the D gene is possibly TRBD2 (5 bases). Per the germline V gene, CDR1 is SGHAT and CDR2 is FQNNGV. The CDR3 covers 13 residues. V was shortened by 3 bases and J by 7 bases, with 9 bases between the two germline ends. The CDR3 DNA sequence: TGTGCCAGCAGCTTCGTAGAGGGCGGGGAGCTGTTTTTT. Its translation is CASSFVEGGELFF.

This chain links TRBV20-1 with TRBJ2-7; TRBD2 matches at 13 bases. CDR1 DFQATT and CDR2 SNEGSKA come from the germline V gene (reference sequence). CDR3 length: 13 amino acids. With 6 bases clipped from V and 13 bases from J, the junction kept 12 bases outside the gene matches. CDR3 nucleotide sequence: TGCAGTGCCAGGACTAGCGGGGGCCGCAGGGCTTACGTC. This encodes CSARTSGGRRAYV.

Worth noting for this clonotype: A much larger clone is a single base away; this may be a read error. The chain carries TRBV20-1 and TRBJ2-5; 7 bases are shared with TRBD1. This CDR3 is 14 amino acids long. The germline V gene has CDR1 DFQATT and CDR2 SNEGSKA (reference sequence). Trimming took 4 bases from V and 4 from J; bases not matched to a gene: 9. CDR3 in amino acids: CSANPTGPVETQYF. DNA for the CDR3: TGCAGTGCTAACCCGACAGGGCCTGTAGAGACCCAGTACTTC.

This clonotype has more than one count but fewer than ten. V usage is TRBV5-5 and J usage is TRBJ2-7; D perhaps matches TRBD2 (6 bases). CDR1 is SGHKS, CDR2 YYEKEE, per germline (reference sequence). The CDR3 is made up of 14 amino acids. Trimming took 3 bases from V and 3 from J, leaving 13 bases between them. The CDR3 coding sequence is TGTGCCAGCAGCTGGGGGGACGGAGACTACGAGCAGTACTTC. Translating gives CASSWGDGDYEQYF.

CDR3 DNA: TGCGCCAGCAGCTTGCGGTCAGGGAACTATGGCTACACCTTC. Amino acids: CASSLRSGNYGYTF. The chain employs TRBV5-1 and TRBJ1-2, with D perhaps TRBD1 (5 bases). V was clipped by 1 base and J by 2 bases, with 9 bases between them. The CDR3 sequence is 14 residues long. The germline CDR1 and CDR2 sequences are SGHRS and YFSETQ.

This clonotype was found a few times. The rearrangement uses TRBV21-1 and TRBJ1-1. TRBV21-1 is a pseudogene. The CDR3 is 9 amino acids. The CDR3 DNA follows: TGTGCCAGCAGTATGGAAGCTTTCTTT. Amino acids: CASSMEAFF.

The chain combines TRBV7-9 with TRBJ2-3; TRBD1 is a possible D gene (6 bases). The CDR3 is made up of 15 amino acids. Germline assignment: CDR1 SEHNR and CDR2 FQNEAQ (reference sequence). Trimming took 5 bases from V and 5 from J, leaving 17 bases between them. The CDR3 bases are TGTGCCAGCAGCCCGGAACAGGGTTCCGGAGATACGCAGTATTTT. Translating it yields CASSPEQGSGDTQYF.

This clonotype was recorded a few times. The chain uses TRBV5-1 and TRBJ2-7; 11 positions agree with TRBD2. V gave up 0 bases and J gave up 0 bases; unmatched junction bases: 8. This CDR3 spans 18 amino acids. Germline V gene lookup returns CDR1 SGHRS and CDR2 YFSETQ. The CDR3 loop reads CASSLEGTSGRFSYEQYF. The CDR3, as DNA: TGCGCCAGCAGCTTGGAAGGGACTAGCGGTCGATTCTCCTACGAGCAGTACTTC.

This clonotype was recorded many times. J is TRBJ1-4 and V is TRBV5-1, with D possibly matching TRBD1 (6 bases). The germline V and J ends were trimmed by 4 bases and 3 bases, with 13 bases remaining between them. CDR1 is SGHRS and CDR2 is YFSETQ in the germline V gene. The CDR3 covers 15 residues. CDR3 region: CASSGAGEANEKLFF. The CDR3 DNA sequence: TGCGCCAGCAGCGGCGCAGGGGAGGCTAATGAAAAACTGTTTTTT.

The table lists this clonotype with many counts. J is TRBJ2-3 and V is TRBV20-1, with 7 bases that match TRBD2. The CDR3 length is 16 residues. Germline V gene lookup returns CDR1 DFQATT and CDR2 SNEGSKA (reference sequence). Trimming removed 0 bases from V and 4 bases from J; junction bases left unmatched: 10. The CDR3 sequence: CSARDRLREFPDTQYF. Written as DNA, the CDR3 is TGCAGTGCTAGAGATCGATTGCGGGAGTTTCCAGATACGCAGTATTTT.

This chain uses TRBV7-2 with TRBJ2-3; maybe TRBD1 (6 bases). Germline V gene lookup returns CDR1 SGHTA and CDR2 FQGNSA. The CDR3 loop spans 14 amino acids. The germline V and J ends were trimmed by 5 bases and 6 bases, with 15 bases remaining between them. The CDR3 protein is CASSKGTFLDTQYF. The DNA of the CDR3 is TGTGCCAGCAGCAAGGGGACATTTCTCGATACGCAGTATTTT.

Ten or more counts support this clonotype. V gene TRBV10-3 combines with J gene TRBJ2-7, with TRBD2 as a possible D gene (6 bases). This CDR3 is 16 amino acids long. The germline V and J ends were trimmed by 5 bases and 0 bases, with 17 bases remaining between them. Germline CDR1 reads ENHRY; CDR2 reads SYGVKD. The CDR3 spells CAISPSGSRSSYEQYF. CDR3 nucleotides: TGTGCCATCAGTCCCTCCGGGAGCAGAAGCTCCTACGAGCAGTACTTC.

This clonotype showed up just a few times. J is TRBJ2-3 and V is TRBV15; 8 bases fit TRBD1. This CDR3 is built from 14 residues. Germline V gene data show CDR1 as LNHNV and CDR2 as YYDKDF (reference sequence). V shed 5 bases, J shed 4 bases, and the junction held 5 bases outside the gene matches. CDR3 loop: CATSGPGQADTQYF. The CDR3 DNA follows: TGTGCCACCAGCGGACCGGGACAGGCAGATACGCAGTATTTT.

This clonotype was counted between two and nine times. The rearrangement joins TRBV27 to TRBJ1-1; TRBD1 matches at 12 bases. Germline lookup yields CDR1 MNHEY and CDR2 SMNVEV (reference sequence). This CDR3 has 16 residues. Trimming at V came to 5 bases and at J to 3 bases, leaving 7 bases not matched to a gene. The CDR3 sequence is CASSDRDRGLDTEAFF. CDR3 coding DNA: TGTGCCAGCAGTGACCGGGACAGGGGGCTTGACACTGAAGCTTTCTTT.

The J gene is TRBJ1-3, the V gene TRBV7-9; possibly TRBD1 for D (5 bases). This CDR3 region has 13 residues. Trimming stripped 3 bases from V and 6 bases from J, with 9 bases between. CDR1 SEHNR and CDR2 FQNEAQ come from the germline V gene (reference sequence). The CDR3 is CASSFRGANTIYF. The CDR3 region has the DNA TGTGCCAGCAGCTTTAGAGGGGCAAACACCATATATTTT.